These 18 T cell receptor beta chains share one sample of origin, sequenced in a study of blood T cell repertoires in COVID-19 (dated by TCRdb to 2018 to 2021). Libraries were made using the immunoSEQ multiplex PCR assay. In TCRdb, the immuneACCESS table is reduced to in-frame sequences with V and J assigned. These tables do not hold every clone; where another copy was compared, an unresolved V gene accounts for under half, and the others remain unexplained. This sample is represented by roughly 150,000 clones; more than 75% of them were singletons. Clones ranked in the top ten supply roughly 5.4% of the sample. Sequencing was done on a sample of peripheral blood. The source of these receptors is a woman aged 50 to 65 with COVID-19, enrolled during active disease.

The chain employs TRBV6-5 and TRBJ2-1; TRBD1 agrees at 11 bases. V lost 7 bases and J lost 7; bases outside the gene matches: 9. Germline V gene sequence: CDR1 MNHEY, CDR2 SVGAGI. This CDR3 region has 15 residues. The CDR3 reads CASKPTGTGGNEQFF. CDR3 DNA: TGTGCCAGCAAGCCAACCGGGACAGGGGGGAATGAGCAGTTCTTC.

The chain uses TRBV19 and TRBJ2-2, with a possible D match to TRBD1 (6 bases). CDR1 is LNHDA and CDR2 is SQIVND in the germline V gene (reference sequence). The V and J ends lost 6 bases and 4 bases respectively, with 12 bases between them. CDR3 length: 14 residues. This CDR3 reads CASRQGGITGELFF. The CDR3 coding sequence is TGTGCCAGTAGACAGGGTGGAATCACCGGGGAGCTGTTTTTT.

The gene calls are TRBV30 and TRBJ2-3, with D hard to call. V was pared by 0 bases and J by 5 bases, with 6 bases between. Germline V gene sequence: CDR1 GTSNPN, CDR2 SVGIG (reference sequence). This CDR3 region has 12 residues. The CDR3 protein is CAWSVHVDTQYF. CDR3 coding DNA: TGTGCCTGGAGTGTACATGTAGATACGCAGTATTTT.

J is TRBJ2-5 and V is TRBV5-1, with D perhaps TRBD1 (6 bases). Germline V gives CDR1 SGHRS, CDR2 YFSETQ. Trimming removed 9 bases from V and 4 bases from J, with 16 bases in between. CDR3 length: 13 amino acids. The DNA of the CDR3 is TGCGCCACCCGGACGGTGACAGGAGAGACCCAGTACTTC. Translated, it gives CATRTVTGETQYF.

The chain recombines TRBV3-1 (or the pseudogene TRBV3-2) with TRBJ2-1; D is unclear. Trimming took 1 base from V and 3 from J, leaving 7 bases between them. Germline V gene data show CDR1 as LGHDT and CDR2 as YNNKEL (reference sequence). The CDR3 loop spans 14 amino acids. CDR3 protein: CASSQVPGYNEQFF. The CDR3 region has the DNA TGTGCCAGCAGCCAAGTTCCCGGCTACAATGAGCAGTTCTTC.

The V and J genes are TRBV6-5 and TRBJ1-6, with TRBD1 matching over 9 bases. The CDR3 runs to 16 residues. In germline, CDR1 is MNHEY, CDR2 SVGAGI. V lost 3 bases, J lost 10 bases, and 10 bases stayed unmatched. The CDR3 coding sequence is TGTGCCAGCAGTTATTTACCCGGGACAGGGCGGTCACCCCTCCACTTT. Translated: CASSYLPGTGRSPLHF.

The chain links TRBV3-1 (or the pseudogene TRBV3-2) to TRBJ2-7, with D tentatively TRBD2 (5 bases). This CDR3 region has 13 residues. Germline lookup yields CDR1 LGHDT and CDR2 YNNKEL (reference sequence). V lost 4 bases, J lost 2 bases, and 9 bases lay in between. The CDR3 is CASSLGVTYEQYF. The CDR3 DNA follows: TGTGCCAGCAGCCTCGGGGTCACCTACGAGCAGTACTTC.

A few counts support this clone. The chain joins TRBV6-2 or TRBV6-3 to TRBJ1-5; tentatively, D is TRBD1 (6 bases). V lost 6 bases and J 6 bases, leaving 18 bases between the germline ends. The CDR3 covers 15 residues. Germline values: CDR1 MNHEY, CDR2 SVGEGT. The CDR3 coding sequence is TGTGCCAGCAGCCTCCGGGCCACAGGGCTTCAGCCCCAGCATTTT. It encodes CASSLRATGLQPQHF.

The CDR3 DNA is TGCGCCAGCCGGATAGCGGGGCCCAACAATGAGCAGTTCTTC. It specifies CASRIAGPNNEQFF. V and J are TRBV5-1 and TRBJ2-1, with 8 nucleotides matching TRBD2. Germline V gene sequence: CDR1 SGHRS, CDR2 YFSETQ. The CDR3 runs to 14 residues. V dropped 7 bases and J dropped 5; count of bases not matched to a gene: 8. Drawing the rest from reference TRBV5-1 and TRBJ2-1, the complete variable domain is KAGVTQTPRYLIKTRGQQVTLSCSPISGHRSVSWYQQTPGQGLQFLFEYFSETQRNKGNFPGRFSGRQFSNSRSEMNVSTLELGDSALYLCASRIAGPNNEQFFGPGTRLTVL.

The chain combines TRBV20-1 with TRBJ2-7, with D tentatively TRBD2 (6 bases). Per the germline V gene, CDR1 is DFQATT and CDR2 is SNEGSKA (reference sequence). The CDR3 extends over 11 amino acids. Trimming stripped 3 bases from V and 4 bases from J, with 7 bases between. The CDR3 loop is CSAREGYEQYF. CDR3 nucleotide sequence: TGCAGTGCTAGGGAGGGTTACGAGCAGTACTTC.

The chain recombines TRBV14 with TRBJ1-1; D not resolved. Between the trimmed V and J ends, which lost 1 base and 1 base, there was a span of 7 bases. CDR3 length: 14 amino acids. Germline V gene data show CDR1 as SGHDN and CDR2 as FVKESK. As DNA, the CDR3 is TGTGCCAGCAGCCAAGGGGCCGCGAACACTGAAGCTTTCTTT. It codes for CASSQGAANTEAFF.

This chain connects TRBV2 to TRBJ1-2; 8 nucleotides match TRBD1. The V segment lost 8 bases and the J segment 5 bases; nucleotides outside the gene matches: 7. From germline, CDR1 is SNHLY and CDR2 FYNNEI. This CDR3 contains 13 residues. The CDR3: CASGTTGAYGYTF. The CDR3 region has the DNA TGTGCCAGCGGGACGACAGGGGCATATGGCTACACCTTC.

The chain links TRBV5-4 to TRBJ2-1; 10 bases line up with TRBD2. The V and J ends lost 4 bases and 8 bases, in that order; junction bases with no gene match: 9. The CDR3 contains 15 residues. Germline V gives CDR1 SGHNT, CDR2 YYREEE (reference sequence). The CDR3: CASSTPSGGGDEQFF. The CDR3 bases are TGTGCCAGCAGCACCCCTAGCGGGGGTGGGGATGAGCAGTTCTTC.

The chain links TRBV2 to TRBJ2-3; 11 positions match TRBD2. Germline CDR1 is SNHLY and CDR2 is FYNNEI. J was trimmed by 2 bases and V by 6 bases; bases with no gene match: 4. This CDR3 has 15 amino acids. The CDR3 protein is CASRSLAGATDTQYF. The CDR3 DNA reads as TGTGCCAGCAGATCACTAGCGGGGGCCACAGATACGCAGTATTTT.

This clone has only one observation. The chain carries TRBV6-2 or TRBV6-3 and TRBJ1-6; D is perhaps TRBD1 (6 bases). The CDR3 is 14 residues long. The ends were cut back, 5 bases at V and 12 bases at J, with 17 bases in the middle. Germline CDR1 is MNHEY and CDR2 is SVGEGT. In nucleotides, the CDR3 is TGTGCCAGCAGTCCCGGGACATCATCTAGACCCCTCCACTTT. It specifies CASSPGTSSRPLHF.

In DNA, the CDR3 is TGTGCCACCAGCGGGCCCCGGGACAGAGATTCGAAAGCTTTCTTT. Translated: CATSGPRDRDSKAFF. This sequence joins TRBV15 and TRBJ1-1; 7 bases map to TRBD1. The germline CDR1 and CDR2 sequences are LNHNV and YYDKDF (reference sequence). Trimming cost V 5 bases and J 9 bases; bases outside gene matches: 15. The CDR3 has 15 amino acids.

The J gene is TRBJ1-6, the V gene TRBV4-2; possible D gene TRBD1, 5 bases. Germline V gene sequence: CDR1 LGHNA, CDR2 YNFKEQ. V was clipped by 0 bases and J by 8 bases, with 14 bases between them. The CDR3 is 16 amino acids. The CDR3 sequence is CASSQDLGGTDSPLHF. Here the CDR3 DNA reads TGTGCCAGCAGCCAAGATCTTGGAGGGACGGATTCACCCCTCCACTTT.

The rearrangement uses TRBV12-5 and TRBJ1-4, with D perhaps TRBD1 (5 bases). Trimming shortened V by 4 bases and J by 7 bases, and 16 bases separated the two germline ends. CDR1 and CDR2 from the germline V gene are LGHNT and FRNRAP. There are 15 residues in the CDR3. In DNA, the CDR3 is TGTGCTAGTGGTTCTTATTCCGATAGGGGTGAAAAACTGTTTTTT. It codes for CASGSYSDRGEKLFF. Supplemented by reference TRBV12-5 and TRBJ1-4, the full variable domain reads DARVTQTPRHKVTEMGQEVTMRCQPILGHNTVFWYRQTMMQGLELLAYFRNRAPLDDSGMPKDRFSAEMPDATLATLKIQPSEPRDSAVYFCASGSYSDRGEKLFFGSGTQLSVL.